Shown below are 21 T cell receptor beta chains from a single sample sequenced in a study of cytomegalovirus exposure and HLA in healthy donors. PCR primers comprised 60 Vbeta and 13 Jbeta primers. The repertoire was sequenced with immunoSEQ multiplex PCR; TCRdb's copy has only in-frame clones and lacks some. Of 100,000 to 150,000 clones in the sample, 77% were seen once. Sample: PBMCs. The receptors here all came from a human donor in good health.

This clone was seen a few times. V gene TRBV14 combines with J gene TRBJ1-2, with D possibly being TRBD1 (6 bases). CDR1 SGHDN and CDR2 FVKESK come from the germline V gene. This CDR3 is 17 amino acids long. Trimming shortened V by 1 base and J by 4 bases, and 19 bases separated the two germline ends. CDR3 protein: CASSQGLGAGAAYGYTF. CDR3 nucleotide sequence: TGTGCCAGCAGCCAAGGGTTAGGGGCGGGGGCCGCCTATGGCTACACCTTC.

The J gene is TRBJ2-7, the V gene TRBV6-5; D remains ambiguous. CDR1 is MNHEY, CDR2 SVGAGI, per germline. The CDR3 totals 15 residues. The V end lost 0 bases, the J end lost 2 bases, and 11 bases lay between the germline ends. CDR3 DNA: TGTGCCAGCAGTTACTCCGCTGGAGCCGCCTACGAGCAGTACTTC. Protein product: CASSYSAGAAYEQYF.

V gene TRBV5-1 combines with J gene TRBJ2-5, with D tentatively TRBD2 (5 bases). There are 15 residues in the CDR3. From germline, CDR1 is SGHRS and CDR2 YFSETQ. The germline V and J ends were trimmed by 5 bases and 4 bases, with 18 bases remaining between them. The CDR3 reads CASRIPREEGETQYF. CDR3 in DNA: TGCGCCAGCAGAATCCCCCGGGAAGAGGGAGAGACCCAGTACTTC.

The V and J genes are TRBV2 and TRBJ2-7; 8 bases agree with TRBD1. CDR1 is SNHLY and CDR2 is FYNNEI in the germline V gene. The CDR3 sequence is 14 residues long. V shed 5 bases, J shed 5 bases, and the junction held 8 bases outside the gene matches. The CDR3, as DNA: TGTGCCAGCAGTCTAGGACAGGGACGAAACGAGCAGTACTTC. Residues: CASSLGQGRNEQYF.

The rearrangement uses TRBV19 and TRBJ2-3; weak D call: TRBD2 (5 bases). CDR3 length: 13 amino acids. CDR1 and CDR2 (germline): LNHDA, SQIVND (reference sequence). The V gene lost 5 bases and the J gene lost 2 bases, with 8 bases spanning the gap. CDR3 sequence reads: CASSPGNTDTQYF. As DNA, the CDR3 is TGTGCCAGTAGTCCCGGGAACACAGATACGCAGTATTTT.

The CDR3 reads CASTRQGAADNEQFF. CDR3 DNA: TGTGCCAGCACTCGACAGGGGGCAGCCGACAATGAGCAGTTCTTC. J is TRBJ2-1 and V is TRBV6-1; 10 positions agree with TRBD1. The trim removed 7 bases at V and 5 bases at J, leaving 8 bases unmatched. The CDR3 sequence is 15 residues long. Germline V lookup: CDR1 MNHNS, CDR2 SASEGT.

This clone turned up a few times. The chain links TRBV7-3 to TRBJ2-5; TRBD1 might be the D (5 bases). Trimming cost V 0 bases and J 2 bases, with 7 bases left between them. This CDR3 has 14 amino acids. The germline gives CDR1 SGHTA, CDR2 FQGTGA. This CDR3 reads CASSLTGLQETQYF. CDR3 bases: TGTGCCAGCAGCTTAACGGGGCTTCAAGAGACCCAGTACTTC.

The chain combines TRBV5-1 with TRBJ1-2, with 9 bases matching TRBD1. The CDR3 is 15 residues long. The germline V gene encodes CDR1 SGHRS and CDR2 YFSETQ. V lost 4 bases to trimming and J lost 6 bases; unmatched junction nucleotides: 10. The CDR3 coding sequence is TGCGCCAGCAGCGCCACAGGGGGCAATGTGGATGGCTACACCTTC. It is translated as CASSATGGNVDGYTF.

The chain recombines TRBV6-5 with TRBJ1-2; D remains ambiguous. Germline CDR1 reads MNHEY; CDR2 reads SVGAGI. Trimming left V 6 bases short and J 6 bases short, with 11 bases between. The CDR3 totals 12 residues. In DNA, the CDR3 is TGTGCCAGCAGGAGGGAGTACGATGGCTACACCTTC. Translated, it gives CASRREYDGYTF.

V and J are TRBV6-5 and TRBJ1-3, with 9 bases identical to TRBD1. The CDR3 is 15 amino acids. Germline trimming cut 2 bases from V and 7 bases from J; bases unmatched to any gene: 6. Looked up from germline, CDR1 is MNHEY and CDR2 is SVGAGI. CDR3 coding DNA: TGTGCCAGCAGTTACGCGGGACAGGGCAAGAACACCATATATTTT. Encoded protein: CASSYAGQGKNTIYF.

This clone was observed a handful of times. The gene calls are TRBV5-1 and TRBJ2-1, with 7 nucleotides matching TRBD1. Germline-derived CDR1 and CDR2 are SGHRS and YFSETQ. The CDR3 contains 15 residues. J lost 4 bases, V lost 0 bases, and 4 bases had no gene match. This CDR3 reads CASSLEGTAYNEQFF. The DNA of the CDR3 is TGCGCCAGCAGCTTGGAGGGGACAGCGTACAATGAGCAGTTCTTC.

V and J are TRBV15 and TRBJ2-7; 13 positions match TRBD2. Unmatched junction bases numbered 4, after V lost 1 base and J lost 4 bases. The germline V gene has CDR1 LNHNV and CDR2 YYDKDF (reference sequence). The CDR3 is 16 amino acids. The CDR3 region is CATSRGGTSGKYEQYF. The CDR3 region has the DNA TGTGCCACCAGCAGAGGTGGGACTAGCGGGAAATACGAGCAGTACTTC.

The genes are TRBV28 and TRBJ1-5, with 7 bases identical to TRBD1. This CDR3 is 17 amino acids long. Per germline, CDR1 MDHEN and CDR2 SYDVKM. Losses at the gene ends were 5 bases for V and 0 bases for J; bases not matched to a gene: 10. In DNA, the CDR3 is TGTGCCAGCAGTCCCGGGGGACAGCAATATAGCAATCAGCCCCAGCATTTT. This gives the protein CASSPGGQQYSNQPQHF.

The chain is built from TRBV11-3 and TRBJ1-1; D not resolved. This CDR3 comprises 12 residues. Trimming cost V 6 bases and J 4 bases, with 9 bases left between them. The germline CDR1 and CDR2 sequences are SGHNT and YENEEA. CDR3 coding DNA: TGTGCCAGCAGTAAACCCGGCACTGAAGCTTTCTTT. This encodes CASSKPGTEAFF.

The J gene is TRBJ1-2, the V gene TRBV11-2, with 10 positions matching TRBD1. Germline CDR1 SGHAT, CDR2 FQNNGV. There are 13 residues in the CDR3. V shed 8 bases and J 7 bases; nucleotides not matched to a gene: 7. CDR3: CASLGGTGVGYTF. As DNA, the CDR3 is TGTGCCAGCTTGGGGGGGACAGGGGTTGGCTACACCTTC.

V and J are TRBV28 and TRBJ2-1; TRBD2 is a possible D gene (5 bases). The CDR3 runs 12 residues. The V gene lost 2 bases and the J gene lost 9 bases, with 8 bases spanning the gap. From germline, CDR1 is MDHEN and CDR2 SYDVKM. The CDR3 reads CASSLSGSEQFF. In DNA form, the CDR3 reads TGTGCCAGCAGTTTAAGCGGAAGTGAGCAGTTCTTC.

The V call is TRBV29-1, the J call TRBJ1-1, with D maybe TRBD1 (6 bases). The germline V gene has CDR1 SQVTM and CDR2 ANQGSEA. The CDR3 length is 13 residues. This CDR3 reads CTARTDLNTEAFF. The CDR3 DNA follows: TGCACTGCCCGGACAGACCTGAACACTGAAGCTTTCTTT.

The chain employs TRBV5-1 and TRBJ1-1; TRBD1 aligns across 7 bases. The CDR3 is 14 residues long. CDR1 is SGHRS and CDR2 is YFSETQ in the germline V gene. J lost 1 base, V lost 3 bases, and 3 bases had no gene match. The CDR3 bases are TGCGCCAGCAGCTGGGGGACAGCGAACACTGAAGCTTTCTTT. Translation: CASSWGTANTEAFF.

The CDR3 nucleotides read TGCGCCAGCAGTGATTTAGGACACCTCAGCACAGATACGCAGTATTTT. Its translation is CASSDLGHLSTDTQYF. J is TRBJ2-3 and V is TRBV10-2; TRBD1 might be the D (5 bases). Trimming shortened V by 3 bases and J by 0 bases, and 13 bases separated the two germline ends. The length of the CDR3 is 16 residues. Germline V CDR1 and CDR2: WSHSY, SAAADI.

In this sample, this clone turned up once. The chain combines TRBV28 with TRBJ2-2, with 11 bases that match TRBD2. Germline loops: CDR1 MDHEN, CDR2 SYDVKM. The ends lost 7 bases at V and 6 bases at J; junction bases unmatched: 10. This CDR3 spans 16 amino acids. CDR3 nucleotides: TGTGCCAGCACCCCTTTAGCGGGAGGGTCGGCCGGGGAGCTGTTTTTT. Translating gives CASTPLAGGSAGELFF.

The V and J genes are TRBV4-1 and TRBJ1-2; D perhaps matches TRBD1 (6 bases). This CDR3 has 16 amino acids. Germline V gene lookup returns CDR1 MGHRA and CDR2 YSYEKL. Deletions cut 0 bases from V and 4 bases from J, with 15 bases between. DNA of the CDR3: TGCGCCAGCAGCCAAGATGGGGGGGGCATCGGCTATGGCTACACCTTC. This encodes CASSQDGGGIGYGYTF.